This T cell receptor (beta chain) is from a study of TIL therapy for anti-PD-1-resistant metastatic lung cancer. The CDR3 contains 17 residues. Trimming stripped 6 bases from V and 5 bases from J, with 21 bases between. The germline V gene has CDR1 SGHRS and CDR2 YFSETQ. Sequencing used immunoSEQ v3. Using immunoSEQ multiplex PCR, the repertoire was profiled, and TCRdb retains in-frame clones only, with some absent. The table has around 15,000 clones, around 70% seen once. Time point here: pre-treatment sample, taken before nivolumab and TIL therapy. The sequenced sample was blood, obtained at baseline. This clonotype was obtained from a person aged 25-85 years with non-small cell lung cancer. This chain uses TRBV5-1 with TRBJ1-6; no clear D gene. The CDR3 bases are TGCGCCAGCACTCGCGGGGAAACAGTCCCGAATAATTCACCCCTCCACTTT. It translates to CASTRGETVPNNSPLHF. Based on the CDR3 plus reference TRBV5-1 and TRBJ1-6, the full variable domain is KAGVTQTPRYLIKTRGQQVTLSCSPISGHRSVSWYQQTPGQGLQFLFEYFSETQRNKGNFPGRFSGRQFSNSRSEMNVSTLELGDSALYLCASTRGETVPNNSPLHFGNGTRLTVT.